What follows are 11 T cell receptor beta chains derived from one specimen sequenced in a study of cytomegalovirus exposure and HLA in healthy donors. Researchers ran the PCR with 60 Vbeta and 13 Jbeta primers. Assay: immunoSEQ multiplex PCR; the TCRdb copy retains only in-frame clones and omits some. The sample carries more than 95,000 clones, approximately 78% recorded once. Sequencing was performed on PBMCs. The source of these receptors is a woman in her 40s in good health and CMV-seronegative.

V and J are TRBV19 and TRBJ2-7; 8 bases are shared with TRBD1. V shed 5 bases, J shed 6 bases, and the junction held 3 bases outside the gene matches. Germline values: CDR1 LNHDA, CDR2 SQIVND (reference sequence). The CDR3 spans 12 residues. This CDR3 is CASSPRGREQYF. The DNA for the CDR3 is TGTGCCAGTAGTCCCAGGGGGCGCGAGCAGTACTTC.

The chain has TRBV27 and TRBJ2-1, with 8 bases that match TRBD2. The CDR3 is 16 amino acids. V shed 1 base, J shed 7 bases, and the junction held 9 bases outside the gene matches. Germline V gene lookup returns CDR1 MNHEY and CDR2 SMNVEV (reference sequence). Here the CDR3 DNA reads TGTGCCAGCAGTTTATTGGGAGCGGGAGCAGTGAATGAGCAGTTCTTC. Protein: CASSLLGAGAVNEQFF.

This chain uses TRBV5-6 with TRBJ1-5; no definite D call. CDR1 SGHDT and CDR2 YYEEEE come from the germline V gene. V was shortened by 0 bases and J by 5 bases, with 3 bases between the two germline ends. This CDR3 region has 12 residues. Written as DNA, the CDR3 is TGTGCCAGCAGCTTGGGGCATCAGCCCCAGCATTTT. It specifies CASSLGHQPQHF.

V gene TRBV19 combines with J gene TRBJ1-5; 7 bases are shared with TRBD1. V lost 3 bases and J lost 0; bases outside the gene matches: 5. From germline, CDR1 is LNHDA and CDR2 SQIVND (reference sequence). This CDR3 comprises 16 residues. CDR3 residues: CASSIWTGDSNQPQHF. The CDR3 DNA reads TGTGCCAGTAGTATTTGGACAGGAGATAGCAATCAGCCCCAGCATTTT.

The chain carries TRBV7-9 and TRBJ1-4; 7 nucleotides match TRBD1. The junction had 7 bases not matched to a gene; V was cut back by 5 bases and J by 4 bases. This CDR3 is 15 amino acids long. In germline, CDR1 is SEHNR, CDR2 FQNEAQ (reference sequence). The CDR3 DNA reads TGTGCCAGCAGCCGACCGGGACAGATTAATGAAAAACTGTTTTTT. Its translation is CASSRPGQINEKLFF.

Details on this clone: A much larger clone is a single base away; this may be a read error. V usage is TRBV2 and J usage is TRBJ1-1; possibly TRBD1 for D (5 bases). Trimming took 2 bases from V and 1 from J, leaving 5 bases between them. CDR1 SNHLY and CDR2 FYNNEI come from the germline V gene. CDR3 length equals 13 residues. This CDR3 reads CASSEQGNTEAFF. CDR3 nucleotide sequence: TGTGCCAGCAGTGAACAGGGGAACACTGAAGCTTTCTTT.

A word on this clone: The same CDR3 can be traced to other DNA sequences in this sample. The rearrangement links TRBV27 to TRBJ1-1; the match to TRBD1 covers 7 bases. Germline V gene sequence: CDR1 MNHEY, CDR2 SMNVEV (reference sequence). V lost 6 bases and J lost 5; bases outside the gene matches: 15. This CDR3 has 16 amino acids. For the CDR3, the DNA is TGTGCCAGCAGCCTTGGGGTCCGACCAGGGGGGACTGAAGCTTTCTTT. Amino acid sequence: CASSLGVRPGGTEAFF.

The CDR3 sequence: CASSLRNTEAFF. CDR3 sequence (DNA): TGTGCCAGCTCCCTGAGGAACACTGAAGCTTTCTTT. The chain joins TRBV6-1 to TRBJ1-1; the D is unclear. CDR1 and CDR2 from the germline V gene are MNHNS and SASEGT. The V gene lost 8 bases and the J gene lost 1 base, with 8 bases spanning the gap. This CDR3 is 12 amino acids long.

CDR3 coding DNA: TGTGCCAGCAGTCTACTACCGGGACAGGGCGCCTACGAGCAGTACTTC. This codes for CASSLLPGQGAYEQYF. This rearrangement joins TRBV27 to TRBJ2-7; 9 bases map to TRBD1. The CDR3 is 16 residues long. Trimming at V came to 5 bases and at J to 2 bases, leaving 10 bases not matched to a gene. The germline gives CDR1 MNHEY, CDR2 SMNVEV (reference sequence).

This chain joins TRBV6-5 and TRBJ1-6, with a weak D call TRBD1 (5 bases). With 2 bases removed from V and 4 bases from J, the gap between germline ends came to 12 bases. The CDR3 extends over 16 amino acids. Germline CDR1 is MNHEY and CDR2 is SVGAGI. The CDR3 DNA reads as TGTGCCAGCAGTTACACAGGCGCCCCTTATAATTCACCCCTCCACTTT. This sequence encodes CASSYTGAPYNSPLHF.

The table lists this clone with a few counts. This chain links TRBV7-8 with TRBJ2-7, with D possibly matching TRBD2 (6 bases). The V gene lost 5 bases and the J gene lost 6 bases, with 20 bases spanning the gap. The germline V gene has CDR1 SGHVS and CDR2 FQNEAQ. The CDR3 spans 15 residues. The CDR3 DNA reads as TGTGCCAGCAGCCCCCTGGTGGGGTCGGGAGTCGAGCAGTACTTC. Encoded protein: CASSPLVGSGVEQYF.